A single sample gave rise to the 7 T cell receptor beta chains below, sequenced in a study of blood T cell repertoires in COVID-19. The repertoire was sequenced with immunoSEQ multiplex PCR; TCRdb's copy has only in-frame clones and lacks some. The top ten clones hold around 2.9% of a sample with around 160,000 clones, around 90% of them seen once. Sequenced material: peripheral blood. The source of these receptors is a man in his sixties with acute or convalescent COVID-19.

CDR3 sequence: CASAADSNQPQHF. The CDR3 coding sequence is TGTGCCAGCGCGGCCGATAGCAATCAGCCCCAGCATTTT. The chain combines TRBV7-2 with TRBJ1-5; D remains ambiguous. CDR1 is SGHTA, CDR2 FQGNSA, per germline. CDR3 size: 13 residues. Trimming took 8 bases from V and 0 from J, leaving 8 bases between them.

The count of this clone is one. The CDR3 DNA is TGTGCCAGCAGCTTGGGCCAGGGGACTTCACCCCTCCACTTT. This encodes CASSLGQGTSPLHF. The chain is built from TRBV5-8 and TRBJ1-6, with D maybe TRBD1 (6 bases). V was shortened by 0 bases and J by 9 bases, with 10 bases between the two germline ends. Germline V gene lookup returns CDR1 SGHTS and CDR2 YDEGEE. There are 14 residues in the CDR3.

The sample holds one count of this clone. The J gene is TRBJ2-3, the V gene TRBV12-5; 9 bases fit TRBD1. V lost 6 bases to trimming and J lost 4 bases; unmatched junction nucleotides: 8. This CDR3 is 15 amino acids long. CDR1 is LGHNT, CDR2 FRNRAP, per germline. CDR3: CASGRGQGESDTQYF. CDR3 nucleotide sequence: TGTGCTAGTGGCCGGGGACAGGGAGAATCAGATACGCAGTATTTT.

V is TRBV10-2 and J is TRBJ2-1; maybe TRBD1 (5 bases). Per germline, CDR1 WSHSY and CDR2 SAAADI. V was cut by 2 bases and J by 0 bases, with 8 bases left in between. The CDR3 is 15 residues long. The CDR3 coding sequence is TGCGCCAGCAGTGAGGACAGCCGCTCCTACAATGAGCAGTTCTTC. Translation: CASSEDSRSYNEQFF.

This clone came up once. CDR3 residues: CASSLEGGTAEQFF. CDR3 bases: TGTGCCAGCAGCTTAGAGGGGGGGACCGCTGAGCAGTTCTTC. The chain combines TRBV13 with TRBJ2-1, with D possibly matching TRBD2 (7 bases). Trimming left V 1 base short and J 9 bases short, with 13 bases between. Per germline, CDR1 PRHDT and CDR2 FYEKMQ (reference sequence). The CDR3 has 14 amino acids.

The V gene is TRBV5-5, the J gene TRBJ1-3; TRBD1 might be the D (5 bases). Germline assignment: CDR1 SGHKS and CDR2 YYEKEE (reference sequence). The CDR3 extends over 16 amino acids. V shed 2 bases and J shed 4 bases, with 16 bases lying between them. The CDR3 is CASSLTTDSLGNTIYF. The CDR3 DNA reads TGTGCCAGCAGCTTAACGACAGATTCCCTAGGAAACACCATATATTTT.

This rearrangement joins TRBV4-1 to TRBJ2-1, with 9 bases that match TRBD1. With 4 bases clipped from V and 4 bases from J, the junction kept 8 bases outside the gene matches. Germline CDR1 is MGHRA and CDR2 is YSYEKL. This CDR3 contains 16 residues. The CDR3 sequence is CASSPLGDRAYNEQFF. The DNA of the CDR3 is TGCGCCAGCAGCCCTTTAGGGGACAGGGCGTACAATGAGCAGTTCTTC.